This paragraph reports one T cell receptor beta chain. These data are taken from a study of T cells in Graves' hyperthyroidism and ophthalmopathy. Germline V gives CDR1 MNHEY, CDR2 SMNVEV (reference sequence). V trimming: 4 bases; J trimming: 3 bases; junction bases outside the gene matches: 4. CDR3 length: 14 residues. Researchers amplified the TCR beta CDR3 regions from RNA transcripts. Researchers ran a first-round RT-PCR on the TCR CDR3 using the HTBI primer set. TCRdb reanalysed the multiplex PCR reads using MiXCR and keeps one entry per CDR3 protein. The data hold over 250,000 distinct CDR3 sequences, with roughly an eighth observed a single time.

This chain joins TRBV27 and TRBJ2-7; 9 nucleotides match TRBD1. This TCR was recovered from a middle-aged woman with Graves' ophthalmopathy. The sequencing sample was made of blood. The CDR3 region is CASSSDRGYYEQYF. The DNA of the CDR3 is TGTGCCAGCAGTTCGGACAGGGGATACTACGAGCAGTACTTC.